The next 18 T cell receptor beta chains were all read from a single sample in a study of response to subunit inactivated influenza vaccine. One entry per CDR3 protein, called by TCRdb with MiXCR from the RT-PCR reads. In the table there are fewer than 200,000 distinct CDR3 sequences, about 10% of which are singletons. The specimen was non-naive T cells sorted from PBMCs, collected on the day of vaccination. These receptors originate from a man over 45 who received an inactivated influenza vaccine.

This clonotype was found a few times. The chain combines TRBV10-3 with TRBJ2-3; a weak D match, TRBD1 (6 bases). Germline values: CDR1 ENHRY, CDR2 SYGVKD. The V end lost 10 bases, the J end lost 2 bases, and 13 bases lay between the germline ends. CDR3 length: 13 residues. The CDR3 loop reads CASSGQTTDTQYF. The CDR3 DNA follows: TGTGCCAGCTCAGGACAGACCACAGATACGCAGTATTTT.

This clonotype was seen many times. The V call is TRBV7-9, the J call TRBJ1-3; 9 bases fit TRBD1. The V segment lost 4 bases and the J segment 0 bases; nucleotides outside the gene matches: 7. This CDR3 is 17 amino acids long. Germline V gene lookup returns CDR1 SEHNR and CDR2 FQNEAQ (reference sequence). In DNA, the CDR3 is TGTGCCAGCAGCTCGGGGACAGGGCCACTCTCTGGAAACACCATATATTTT. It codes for CASSSGTGPLSGNTIYF.

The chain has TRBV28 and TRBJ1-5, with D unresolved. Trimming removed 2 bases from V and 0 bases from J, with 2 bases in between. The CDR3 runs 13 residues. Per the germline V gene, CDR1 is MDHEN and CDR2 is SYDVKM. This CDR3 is CASSLLSNQPQHF. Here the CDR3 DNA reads TGTGCCAGCAGTTTACTTAGCAATCAGCCCCAGCATTTT.

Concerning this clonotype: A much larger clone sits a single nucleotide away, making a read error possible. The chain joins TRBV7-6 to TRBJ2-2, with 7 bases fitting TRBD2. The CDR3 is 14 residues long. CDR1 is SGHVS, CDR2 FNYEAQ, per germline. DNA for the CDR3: TGTGTCAGCAGCCTAAGGACTAGGTCCGGGGAGCTGTTTTTT. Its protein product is CVSSLRTRSGELFF.

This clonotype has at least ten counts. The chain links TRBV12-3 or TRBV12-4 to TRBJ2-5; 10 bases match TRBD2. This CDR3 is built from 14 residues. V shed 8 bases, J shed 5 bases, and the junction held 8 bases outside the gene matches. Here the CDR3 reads CASSKAGGEETQYF. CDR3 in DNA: TGTGCCAGCTCTAAAGCGGGAGGGGAGGAGACCCAGTACTTC.

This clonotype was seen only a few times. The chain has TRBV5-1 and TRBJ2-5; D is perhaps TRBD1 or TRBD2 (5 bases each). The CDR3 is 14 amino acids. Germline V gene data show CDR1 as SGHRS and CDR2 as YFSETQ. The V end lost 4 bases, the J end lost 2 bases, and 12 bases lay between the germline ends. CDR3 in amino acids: CASSAGTVQETQYF. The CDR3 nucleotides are TGCGCCAGCAGCGCCGGGACCGTTCAAGAGACCCAGTACTTC.

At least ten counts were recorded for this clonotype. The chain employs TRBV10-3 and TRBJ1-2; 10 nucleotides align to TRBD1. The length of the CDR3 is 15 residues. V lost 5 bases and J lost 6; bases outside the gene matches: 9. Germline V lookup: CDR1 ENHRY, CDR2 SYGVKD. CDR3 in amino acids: CAISPPGQGMDGYTF. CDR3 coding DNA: TGTGCCATCAGTCCACCGGGACAGGGGATGGATGGCTACACCTTC.

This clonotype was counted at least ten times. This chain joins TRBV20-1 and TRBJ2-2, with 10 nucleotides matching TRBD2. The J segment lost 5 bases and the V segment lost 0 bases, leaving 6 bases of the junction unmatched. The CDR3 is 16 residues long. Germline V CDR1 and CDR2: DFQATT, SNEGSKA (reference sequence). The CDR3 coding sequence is TGCAGTGCTAGAGACCTAGCGGGAGCTAGTACCGGGGAGCTGTTTTTT. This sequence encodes CSARDLAGASTGELFF.

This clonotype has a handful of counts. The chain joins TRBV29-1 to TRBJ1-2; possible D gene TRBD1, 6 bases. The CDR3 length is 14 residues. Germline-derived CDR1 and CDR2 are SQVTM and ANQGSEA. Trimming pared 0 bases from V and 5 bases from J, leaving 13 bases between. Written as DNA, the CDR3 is TGCAGCGTTGAAGAAGGACAGCTTTCTTATGGCTACACCTTC. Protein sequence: CSVEEGQLSYGYTF.

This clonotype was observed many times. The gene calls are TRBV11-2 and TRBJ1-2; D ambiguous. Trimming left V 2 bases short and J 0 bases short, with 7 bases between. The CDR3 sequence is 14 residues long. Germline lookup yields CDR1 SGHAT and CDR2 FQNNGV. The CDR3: CASSLRETNYGYTF. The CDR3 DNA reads TGTGCCAGCAGCTTAAGGGAAACTAACTATGGCTACACCTTC.

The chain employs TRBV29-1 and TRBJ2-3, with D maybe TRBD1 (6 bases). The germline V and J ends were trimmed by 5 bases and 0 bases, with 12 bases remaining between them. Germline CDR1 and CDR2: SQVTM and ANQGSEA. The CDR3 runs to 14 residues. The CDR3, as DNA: TGCAGCGTTACCGGGACAACTAGCACAGATACGCAGTATTTT. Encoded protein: CSVTGTTSTDTQYF.

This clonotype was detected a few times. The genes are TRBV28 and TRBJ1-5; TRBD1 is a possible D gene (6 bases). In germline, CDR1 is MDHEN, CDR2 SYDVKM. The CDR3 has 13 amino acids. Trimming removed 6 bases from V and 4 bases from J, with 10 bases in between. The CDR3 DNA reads TGTGCCAGCAGATTTACAGGGAATCAGCCCCAGCATTTT. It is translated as CASRFTGNQPQHF.

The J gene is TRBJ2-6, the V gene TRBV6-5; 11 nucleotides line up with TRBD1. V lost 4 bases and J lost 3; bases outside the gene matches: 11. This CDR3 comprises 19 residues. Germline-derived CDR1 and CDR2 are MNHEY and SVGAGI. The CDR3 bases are TGTGCCAGCAGTTCTCTTTCTGGGACAGGGGGTCTTGGGGCCAACGTCCTGACTTTC. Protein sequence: CASSSLSGTGGLGANVLTF.

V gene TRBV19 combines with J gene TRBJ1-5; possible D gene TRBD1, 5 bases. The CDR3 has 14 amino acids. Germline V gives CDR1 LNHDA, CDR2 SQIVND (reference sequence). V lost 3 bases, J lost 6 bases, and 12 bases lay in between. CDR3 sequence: CASSMGLKGQPQHF. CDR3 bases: TGTGCCAGTAGTATGGGACTAAAGGGTCAGCCCCAGCATTTT.

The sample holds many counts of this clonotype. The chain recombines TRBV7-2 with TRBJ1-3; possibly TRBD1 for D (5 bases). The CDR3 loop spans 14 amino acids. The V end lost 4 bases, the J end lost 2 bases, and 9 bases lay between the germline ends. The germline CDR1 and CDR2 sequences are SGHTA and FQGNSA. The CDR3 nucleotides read TGTGCCAGCAGCTACGGGACTCCTGGAAACACCATATATTTT. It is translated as CASSYGTPGNTIYF.

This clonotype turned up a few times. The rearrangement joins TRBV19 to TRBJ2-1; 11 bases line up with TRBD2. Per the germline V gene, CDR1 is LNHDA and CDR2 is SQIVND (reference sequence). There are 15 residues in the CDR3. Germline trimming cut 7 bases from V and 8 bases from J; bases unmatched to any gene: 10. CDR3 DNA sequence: TGTGCCAGTACTTTTAGCGGGAGGGCCACCTATGAGCAGTTCTTC. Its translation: CASTFSGRATYEQFF.

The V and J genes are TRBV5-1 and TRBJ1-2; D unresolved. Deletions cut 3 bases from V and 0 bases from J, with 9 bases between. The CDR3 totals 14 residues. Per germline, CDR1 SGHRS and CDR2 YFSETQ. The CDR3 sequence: CASSSQMPNYGYTF. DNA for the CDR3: TGCGCCAGCAGCTCACAGATGCCTAACTATGGCTACACCTTC. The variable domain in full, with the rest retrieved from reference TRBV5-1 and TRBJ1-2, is KAGVTQTPRYLIKTRGQQVTLSCSPISGHRSVSWYQQTPGQGLQFLFEYFSETQRNKGNFPGRFSGRQFSNSRSEMNVSTLELGDSALYLCASSSQMPNYGYTFGSGTRLTVV.

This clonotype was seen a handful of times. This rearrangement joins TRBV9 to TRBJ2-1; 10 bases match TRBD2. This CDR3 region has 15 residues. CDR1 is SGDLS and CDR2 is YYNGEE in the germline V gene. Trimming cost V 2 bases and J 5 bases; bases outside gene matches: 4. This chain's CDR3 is CASSVRAGGNNEQFF. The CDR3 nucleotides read TGTGCCAGCAGCGTCAGAGCGGGAGGGAACAATGAGCAGTTCTTC.